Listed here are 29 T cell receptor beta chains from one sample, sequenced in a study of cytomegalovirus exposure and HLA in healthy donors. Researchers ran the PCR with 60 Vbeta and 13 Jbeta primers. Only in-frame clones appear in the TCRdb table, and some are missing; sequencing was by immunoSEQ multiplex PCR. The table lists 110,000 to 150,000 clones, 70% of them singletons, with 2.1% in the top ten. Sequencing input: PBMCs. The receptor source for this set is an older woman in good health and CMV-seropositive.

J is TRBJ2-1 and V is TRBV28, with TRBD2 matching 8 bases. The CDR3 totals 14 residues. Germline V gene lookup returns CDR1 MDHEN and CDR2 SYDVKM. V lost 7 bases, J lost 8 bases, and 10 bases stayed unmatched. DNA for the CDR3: TGTGCCAGCACCGGGACTAGTGGTCCTGATGAGCAGTTCTTC. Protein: CASTGTSGPDEQFF.

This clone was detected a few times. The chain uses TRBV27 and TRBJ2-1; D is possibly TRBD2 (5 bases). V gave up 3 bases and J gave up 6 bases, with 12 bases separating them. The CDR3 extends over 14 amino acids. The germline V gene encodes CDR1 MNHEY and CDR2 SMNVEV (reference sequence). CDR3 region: CASSFGVAFNEQFF. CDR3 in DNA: TGTGCCAGCAGTTTCGGTGTAGCGTTCAATGAGCAGTTCTTC.

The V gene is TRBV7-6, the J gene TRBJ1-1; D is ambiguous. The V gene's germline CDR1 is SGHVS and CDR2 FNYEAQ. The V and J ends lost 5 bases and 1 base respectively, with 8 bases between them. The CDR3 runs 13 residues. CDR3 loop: CASSINGNTEAFF. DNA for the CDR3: TGTGCCAGCAGCATCAACGGGAACACTGAAGCTTTCTTT.

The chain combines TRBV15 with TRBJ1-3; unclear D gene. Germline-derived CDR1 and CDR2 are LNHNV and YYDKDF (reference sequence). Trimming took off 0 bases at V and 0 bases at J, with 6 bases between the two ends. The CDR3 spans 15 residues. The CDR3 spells CATSRDRVSGNTIYF. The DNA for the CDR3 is TGTGCCACCAGCAGAGATCGAGTCTCTGGAAACACCATATATTTT.

The CDR3 nucleotides are TGTGCTAGTGGTTTGGTAAATGGGGGCGGCTACACCTTC. Translation gives CASGLVNGGGYTF. The rearrangement uses TRBV12-5 and TRBJ1-2; D is possibly TRBD1 (6 bases). V was shortened by 0 bases and J by 8 bases, with 10 bases between the two germline ends. The CDR3 extends over 13 amino acids. CDR1 and CDR2 (germline): LGHNT, FRNRAP.

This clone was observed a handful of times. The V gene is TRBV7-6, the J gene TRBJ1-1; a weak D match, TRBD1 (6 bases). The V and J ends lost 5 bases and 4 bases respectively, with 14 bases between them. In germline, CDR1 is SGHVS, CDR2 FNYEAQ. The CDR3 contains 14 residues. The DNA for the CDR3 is TGTGCCAGCAGCAAGAAGACAGGTGTCACTGAAGCTTTCTTT. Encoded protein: CASSKKTGVTEAFF.

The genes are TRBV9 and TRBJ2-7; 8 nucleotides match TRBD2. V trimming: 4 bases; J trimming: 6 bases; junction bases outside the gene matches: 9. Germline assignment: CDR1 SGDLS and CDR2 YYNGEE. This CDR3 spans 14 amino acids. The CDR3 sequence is CASSTLAGLSEQYF. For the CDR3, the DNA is TGTGCCAGCAGCACCTTAGCGGGGCTCTCCGAGCAGTACTTC. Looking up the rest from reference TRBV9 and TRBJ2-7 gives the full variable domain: DSGVTQTPKHLITATGQRVTLRCSPRSGDLSVYWYQQSLDQGLQFLIQYYNGEERAKGNILERFSAQQFPDLHSELNLSSLELGDSALYFCASSTLAGLSEQYFGPGTRLTVT.

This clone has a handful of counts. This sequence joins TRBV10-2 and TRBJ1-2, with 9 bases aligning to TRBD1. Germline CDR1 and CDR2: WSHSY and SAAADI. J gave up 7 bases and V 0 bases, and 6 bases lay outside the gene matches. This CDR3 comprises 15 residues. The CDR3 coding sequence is TGCGCCAGCAGTGAGTCGCGGGGACAGGGTAGTGGCTACACCTTC. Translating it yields CASSESRGQGSGYTF.

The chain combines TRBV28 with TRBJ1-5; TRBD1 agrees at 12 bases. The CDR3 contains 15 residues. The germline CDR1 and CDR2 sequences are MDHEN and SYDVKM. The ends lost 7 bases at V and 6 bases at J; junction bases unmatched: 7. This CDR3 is CASKFGTGGSQPQHF. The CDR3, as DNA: TGTGCCAGCAAATTTGGGACAGGGGGCAGTCAGCCCCAGCATTTT.

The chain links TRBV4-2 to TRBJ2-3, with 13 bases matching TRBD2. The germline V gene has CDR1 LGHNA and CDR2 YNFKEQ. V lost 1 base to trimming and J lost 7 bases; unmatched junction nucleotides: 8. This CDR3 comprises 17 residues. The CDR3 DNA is TGTGCCAGCAGCCAAGCGGGAACTAGCGGGAGGGTGAATACGCAGTATTTT. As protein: CASSQAGTSGRVNTQYF.

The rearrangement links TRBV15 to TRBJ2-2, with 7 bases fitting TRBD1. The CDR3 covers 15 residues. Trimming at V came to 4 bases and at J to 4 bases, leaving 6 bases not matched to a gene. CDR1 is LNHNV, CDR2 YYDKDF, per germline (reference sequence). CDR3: CATSNDRAGTGELFF. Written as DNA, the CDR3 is TGTGCCACCAGCAACGACAGGGCCGGCACCGGGGAGCTGTTTTTT.

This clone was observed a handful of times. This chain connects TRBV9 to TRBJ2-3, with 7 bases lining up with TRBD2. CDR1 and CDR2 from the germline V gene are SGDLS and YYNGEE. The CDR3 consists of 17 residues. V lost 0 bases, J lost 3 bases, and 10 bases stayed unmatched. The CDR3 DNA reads TGTGCCAGCAGCGTAGGGGGAGGGTGGGGTAGGACAGATACGCAGTATTTT. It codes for CASSVGGGWGRTDTQYF.

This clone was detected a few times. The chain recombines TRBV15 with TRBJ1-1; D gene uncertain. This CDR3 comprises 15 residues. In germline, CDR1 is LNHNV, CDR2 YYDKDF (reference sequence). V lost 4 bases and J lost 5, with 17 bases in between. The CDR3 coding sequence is TGTGCCACCAGCAAGCCCGGCAGCCCGAGGACTGAAGCTTTCTTT. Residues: CATSKPGSPRTEAFF.

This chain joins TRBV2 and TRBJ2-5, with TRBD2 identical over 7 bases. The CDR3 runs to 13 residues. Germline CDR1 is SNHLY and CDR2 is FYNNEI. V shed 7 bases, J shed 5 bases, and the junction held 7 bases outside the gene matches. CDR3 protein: CASTRGSGETQYF. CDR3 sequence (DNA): TGTGCCAGCACCCGGGGTAGCGGGGAGACCCAGTACTTC. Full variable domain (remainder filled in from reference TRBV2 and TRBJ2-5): EPEVTQTPSHQVTQMGQEVILRCVPISNHLYFYWYRQILGQKVEFLVSFYNNEISEKSEIFDDQFSVERPDGSNFTLKIRSTKLEDSAMYFCASTRGSGETQYFGPGTRLLVL.

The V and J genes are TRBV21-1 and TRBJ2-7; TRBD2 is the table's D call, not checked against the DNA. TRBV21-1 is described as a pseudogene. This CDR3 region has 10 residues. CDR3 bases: TGTGCCAGCAGCCCCCTCGAGCAGTACTTC. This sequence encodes CASSPLEQYF.

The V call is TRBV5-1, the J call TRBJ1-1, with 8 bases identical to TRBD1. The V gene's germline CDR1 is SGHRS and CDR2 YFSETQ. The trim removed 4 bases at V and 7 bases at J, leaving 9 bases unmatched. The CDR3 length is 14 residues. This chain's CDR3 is CASSPEDRAIEAFF. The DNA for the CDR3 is TGCGCCAGCAGCCCGGAGGACAGGGCCATTGAAGCTTTCTTT.

The CDR3 loop is CASRTVAGELFF. The CDR3 DNA reads as TGTGCCAGCCGAACTGTAGCCGGGGAGCTGTTTTTT. The chain recombines TRBV27 with TRBJ2-2; D remains ambiguous. V gave up 8 bases and J gave up 6 bases, with 10 bases separating them. CDR3 length: 12 residues. Germline lookup yields CDR1 MNHEY and CDR2 SMNVEV (reference sequence).

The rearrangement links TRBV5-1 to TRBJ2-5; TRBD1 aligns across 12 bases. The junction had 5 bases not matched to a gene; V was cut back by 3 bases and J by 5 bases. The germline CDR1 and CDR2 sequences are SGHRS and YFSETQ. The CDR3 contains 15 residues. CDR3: CASSSGTGGGETQYF. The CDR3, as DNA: TGCGCCAGCAGCTCCGGGACAGGGGGCGGTGAGACCCAGTACTTC.

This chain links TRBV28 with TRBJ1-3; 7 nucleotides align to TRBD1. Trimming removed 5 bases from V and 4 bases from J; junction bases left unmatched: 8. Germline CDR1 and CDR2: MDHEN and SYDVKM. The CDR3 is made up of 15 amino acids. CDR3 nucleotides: TGTGCCAGCAGTATGGGCGGGACAGTGGGAAACACCATATATTTT. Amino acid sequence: CASSMGGTVGNTIYF. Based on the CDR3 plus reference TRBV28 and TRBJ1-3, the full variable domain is DVKVTQSSRYLVKRTGEKVFLECVQDMDHENMFWYRQDPGLGLRLIYFSYDVKMKEKGDIPEGYSVSREKKERFSLILESASTNQTSMYLCASSMGGTVGNTIYFGEGSWLTVV.

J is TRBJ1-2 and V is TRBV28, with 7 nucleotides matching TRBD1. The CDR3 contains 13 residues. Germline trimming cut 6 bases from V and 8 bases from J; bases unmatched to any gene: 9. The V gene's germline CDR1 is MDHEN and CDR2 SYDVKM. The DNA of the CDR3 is TGTGCCAGCAGGAAAGAGGGGGCAGGGGGCTACACCTTC. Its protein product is CASRKEGAGGYTF.

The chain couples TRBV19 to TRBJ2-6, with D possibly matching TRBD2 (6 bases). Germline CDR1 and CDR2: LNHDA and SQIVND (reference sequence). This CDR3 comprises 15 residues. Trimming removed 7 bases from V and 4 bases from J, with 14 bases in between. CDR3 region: CASTYERAGANVLTF. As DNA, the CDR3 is TGTGCCAGTACTTATGAGCGGGCCGGGGCCAACGTCCTGACTTTC.

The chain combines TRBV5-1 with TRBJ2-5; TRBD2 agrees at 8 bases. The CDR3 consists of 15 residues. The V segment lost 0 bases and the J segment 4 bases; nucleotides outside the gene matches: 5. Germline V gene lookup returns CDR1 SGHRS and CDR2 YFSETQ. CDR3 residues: CASSLGGGRRETQYF. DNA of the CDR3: TGCGCCAGCAGCTTGGGCGGGGGGCGCAGAGAGACCCAGTACTTC.

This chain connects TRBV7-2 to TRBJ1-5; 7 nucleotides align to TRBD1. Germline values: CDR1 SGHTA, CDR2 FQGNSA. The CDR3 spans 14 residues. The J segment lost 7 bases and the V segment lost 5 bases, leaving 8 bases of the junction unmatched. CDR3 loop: CASSGRQGFQPQHF. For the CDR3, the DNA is TGTGCCAGCAGCGGCCGACAGGGTTTCCAGCCCCAGCATTTT.

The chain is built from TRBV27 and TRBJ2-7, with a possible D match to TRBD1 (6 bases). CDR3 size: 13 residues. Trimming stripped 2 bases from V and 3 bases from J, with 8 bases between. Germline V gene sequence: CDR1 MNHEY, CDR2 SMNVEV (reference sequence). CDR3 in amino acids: CASSLGTLYEQYF. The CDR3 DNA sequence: TGTGCCAGCAGTTTAGGGACACTCTACGAGCAGTACTTC.

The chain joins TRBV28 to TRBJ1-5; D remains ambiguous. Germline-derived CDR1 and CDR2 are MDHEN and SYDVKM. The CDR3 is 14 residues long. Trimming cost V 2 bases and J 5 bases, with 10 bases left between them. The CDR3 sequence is CASSLGEVYQPQHF. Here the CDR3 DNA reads TGTGCCAGCAGTTTAGGGGAGGTCTATCAGCCCCAGCATTTT.

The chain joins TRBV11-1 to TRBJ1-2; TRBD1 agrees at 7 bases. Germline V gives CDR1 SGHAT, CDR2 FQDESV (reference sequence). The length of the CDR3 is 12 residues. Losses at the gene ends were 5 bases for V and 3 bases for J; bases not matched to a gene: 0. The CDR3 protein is CASSGQDYGYTF. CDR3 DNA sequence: TGTGCCAGCAGCGGACAGGACTATGGCTACACCTTC.

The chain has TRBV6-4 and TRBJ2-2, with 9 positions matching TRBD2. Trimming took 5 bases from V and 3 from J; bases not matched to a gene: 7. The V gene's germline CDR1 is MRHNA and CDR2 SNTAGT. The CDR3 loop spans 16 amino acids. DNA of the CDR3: TGTGCCAGCAGTTCACTAGCGGGTGGTGACACCGGGGAGCTGTTTTTT. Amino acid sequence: CASSSLAGGDTGELFF.

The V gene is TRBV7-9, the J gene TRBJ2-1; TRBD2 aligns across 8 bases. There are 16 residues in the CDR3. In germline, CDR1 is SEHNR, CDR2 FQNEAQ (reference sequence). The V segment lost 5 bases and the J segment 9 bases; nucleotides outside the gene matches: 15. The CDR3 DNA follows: TGTGCCAGCAGCCAACCCCGTACAGCGGGAGCAGGTGAGCAGTTCTTC. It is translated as CASSQPRTAGAGEQFF.

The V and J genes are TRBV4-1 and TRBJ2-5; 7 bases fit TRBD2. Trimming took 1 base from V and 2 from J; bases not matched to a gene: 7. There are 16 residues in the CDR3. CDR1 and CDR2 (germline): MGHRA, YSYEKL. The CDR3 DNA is TGCGCCAGCAGCCAAGGAGCTAGCGGTGGGCAAGAGACCCAGTACTTC. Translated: CASSQGASGGQETQYF.